The 5 T cell receptor beta chains presented below share a single source sample, sequenced in a study of blood T cell repertoires in COVID-19. Sequencing was performed with immunoSEQ multiplex PCR; in TCRdb, only in-frame clones are kept and a portion is missing. The sample lists more than 100,000 clones, 79% occurring once. Input material: peripheral blood. These receptors were obtained from a woman aged 80 or over with acute or convalescent COVID-19.

This sequence joins TRBV5-4 and TRBJ2-1, with 14 bases lining up with TRBD2. Germline V gives CDR1 SGHNT, CDR2 YYREEE (reference sequence). This CDR3 is 14 amino acids long. The J segment lost 12 bases and the V segment lost 6 bases, leaving 8 bases of the junction unmatched. CDR3 loop: CASNYPGLAGVQFF. The CDR3 DNA reads as TGTGCCAGCAACTACCCGGGACTAGCGGGAGTGCAGTTCTTC.

The V and J genes are TRBV19 and TRBJ2-1; weak D call: TRBD1 (6 bases). The CDR3 sequence is 16 residues long. The germline V and J ends were trimmed by 4 bases and 4 bases, with 17 bases remaining between them. The V gene's germline CDR1 is LNHDA and CDR2 SQIVND (reference sequence). As DNA, the CDR3 is TGTGCCAGTAGTAGGATGGACAGTCAGATATACAATGAGCAGTTCTTC. Its translation: CASSRMDSQIYNEQFF.

The gene calls are TRBV7-2 and TRBJ1-6; 7 nucleotides align to TRBD1. This CDR3 has 15 residues. The V gene end was trimmed by 5 bases and the J gene end by 8 bases; junction bases not matched to a gene: 9. The V gene's germline CDR1 is SGHTA and CDR2 FQGNSA. CDR3: CASSPQTGVDSPLHF. The CDR3 DNA follows: TGTGCCAGCAGCCCCCAAACAGGGGTCGATTCACCCCTCCACTTT.

CDR3 protein: CASSLGDRGYEKLFF. For the CDR3, the DNA is TGTGCCAGCAGCTTAGGGGACAGGGGTTATGAAAAACTGTTTTTT. The chain combines TRBV11-2 with TRBJ1-4; 10 bases align to TRBD1. In germline, CDR1 is SGHAT, CDR2 FQNNGV. This CDR3 comprises 15 residues. Trimming took 1 base from V and 6 from J; bases not matched to a gene: 2.

The chain recombines TRBV7-9 with TRBJ1-1; tentative D call: TRBD1 (6 bases). The CDR3 is 13 residues long. V dropped 3 bases and J dropped 4 bases, with 9 bases sitting between them. CDR1 and CDR2 (germline): SEHNR, FQNEAQ (reference sequence). In DNA form, the CDR3 reads TGTGCCAGCAGCTTCGGACAGAGCACTGAAGCTTTCTTT. This sequence encodes CASSFGQSTEAFF. The full variable domain, completed using reference TRBV7-9 and TRBJ1-1, is DTGVSQNPRHKITKRGQNVTFRCDPISEHNRLYWYRQTLGQGPEFLTYFQNEAQLEKSRLLSDRFSAERPKGSFSTLEIQRTEQGDSAMYLCASSFGQSTEAFFGQGTRLTVV.